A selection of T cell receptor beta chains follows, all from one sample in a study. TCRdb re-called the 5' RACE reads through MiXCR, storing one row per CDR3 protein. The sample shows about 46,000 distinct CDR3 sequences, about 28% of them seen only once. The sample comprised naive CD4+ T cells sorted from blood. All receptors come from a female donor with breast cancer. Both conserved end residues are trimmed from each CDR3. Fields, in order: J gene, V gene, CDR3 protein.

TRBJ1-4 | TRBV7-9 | ASSLVKTGSVEKLF
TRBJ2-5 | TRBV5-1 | ASSLQGTLVTQY
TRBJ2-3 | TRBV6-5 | ASSYSTFGYTDTQY
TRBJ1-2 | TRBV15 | ATSSPHLGFYGYT
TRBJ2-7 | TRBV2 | ASHGTLGGEQY
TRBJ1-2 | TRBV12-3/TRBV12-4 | ASSPMGLNYGYT
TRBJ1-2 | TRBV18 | ASSPVPAGSNYGYT
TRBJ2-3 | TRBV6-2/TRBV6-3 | ASSYIAGGTDTQY
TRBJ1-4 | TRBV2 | ASSGTGGTEKLF
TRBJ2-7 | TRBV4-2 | ASSSGQGEAYEQY
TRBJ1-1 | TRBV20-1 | RLRGQVDTEAF
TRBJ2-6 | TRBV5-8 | ASSLVPSGANVLT
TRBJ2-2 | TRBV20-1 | SARPTGWSTGELF
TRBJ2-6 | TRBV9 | AGSVEPNSGANVLT
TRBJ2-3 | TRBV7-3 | ASSLVKRDTQY
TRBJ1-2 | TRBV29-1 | SVGWAGTDIIRYT
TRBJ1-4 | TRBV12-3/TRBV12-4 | ASNNRGRKLF
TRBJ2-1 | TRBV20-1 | SARPWNSYNEQF
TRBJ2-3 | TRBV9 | TSSIGSRTDTQY
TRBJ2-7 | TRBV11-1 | ASSLAAGTGYEQY
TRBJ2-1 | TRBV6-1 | ASIGLAGGSYNEQF
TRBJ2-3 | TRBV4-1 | ASSQPRQGARDTQY
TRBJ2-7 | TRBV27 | ASRPSVGGTSGRLDEQY
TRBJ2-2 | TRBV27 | ASTRSNTGELF
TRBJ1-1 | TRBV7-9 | ASSFLTGGNTEAF
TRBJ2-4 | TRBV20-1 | SAESSGLKNIQY
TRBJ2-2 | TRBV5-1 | ASSLRPSNTGELF
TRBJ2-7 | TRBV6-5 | ASSYSDKNYEQY
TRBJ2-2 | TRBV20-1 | SANYPDTGELF
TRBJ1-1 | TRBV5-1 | ASSLVPGSTEAF
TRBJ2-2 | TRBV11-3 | ASSHTNRWGGVTGELF
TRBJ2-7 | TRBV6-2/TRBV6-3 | ASKHRAYEQY
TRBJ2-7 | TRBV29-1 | SVADRTGYEQY
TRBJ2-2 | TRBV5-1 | ASSLSSETGELF
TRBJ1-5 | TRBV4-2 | ASSQELRRVNQSQH
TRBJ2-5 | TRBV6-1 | ASSPRNVQGGTQY
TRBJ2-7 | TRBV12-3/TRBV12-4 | ASRTSGSSYEQY
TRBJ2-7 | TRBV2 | ASKGQDFSYEQY
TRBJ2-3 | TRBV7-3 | ASSPKGVLTDTQY
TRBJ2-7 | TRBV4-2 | ASSQERSGPDEQY
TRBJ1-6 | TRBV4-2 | ASRSRVQSPLH
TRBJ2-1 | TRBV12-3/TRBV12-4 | ASSPLGLAGEYEQF
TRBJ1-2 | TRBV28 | ASTSAPDRRGGYT
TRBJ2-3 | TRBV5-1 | ASSVRPGLADTDTQY
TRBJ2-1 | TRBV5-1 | ASSLVASGYHEQF
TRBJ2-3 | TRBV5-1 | ASRPEGSDTQY
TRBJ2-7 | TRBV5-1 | TSSFGDRFDEQY
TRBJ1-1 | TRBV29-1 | SARGTGMNTEAF
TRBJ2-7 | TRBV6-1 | ASSRGAGVTYEQY
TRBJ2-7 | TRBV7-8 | ASSLAGGGAGLSEQY
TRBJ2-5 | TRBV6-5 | ASSYNVGGDETQY
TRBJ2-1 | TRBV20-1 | SARDSGGNNEQF
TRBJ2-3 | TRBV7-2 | ASSPLLDTQY
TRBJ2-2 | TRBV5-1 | ASSLASGLSGELF
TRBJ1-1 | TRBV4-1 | ASSQGYRNTEAF
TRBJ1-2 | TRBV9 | ASSVDAGGYGYT
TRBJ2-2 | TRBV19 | ASSMWTGDTGELF